Included here is one T cell receptor (beta chain) sequence, with context. The sample is drawn from a study of control samples from healthy donors and cancer patients. The CDR3 loop spans 12 amino acids. The V and J ends lost 3 bases and 3 bases respectively, with 5 bases between them. The germline gives CDR1 MDHEN, CDR2 SYDVKM. TCRdb's copy holds only in-frame clones and misses some; the assay was immunoSEQ multiplex PCR. The profile shows about 160,000 clones, about 93% of them singletons. This rearrangement joins TRBV28 to TRBJ1-1, with D unclear. The origin of this receptor is a woman between 55 and 75 years old in good health. The sample comprised blood. As DNA, the CDR3 is TGTGCCAGCAGTTTCAGCCACACTGAAGCTTTCTTT. Protein sequence: CASSFSHTEAFF.